Reported below is one TCR beta chain. This sample is part of a study of graft-versus-host responses after intestinal transplantation. Study-wide context: The study gave all recipients anti-thymocyte globulin induction, then tacrolimus and steroids for approximately 3 years.

Findings and caveats of the study: High graft-versus-host to host-versus-graft T cell clonal ratios marked allografts of patients with graft-donor macrochimerism. Recipient marrow showed GvH clones, some seen first in ileum or blood.

TCRdb's copy holds only in-frame clones and misses some; the assay was immunoSEQ multiplex PCR. The sample includes approximately 20,000 clones, over 35% of them seen just once. This sequence originates from a human patient who received an intestinal transplant. Sequenced here: alloreactive CD4+ T cells from a mixed lymphocyte reaction culture, sampled before intestinal transplant. Indicated subset: CFSE-low proliferating T cells sorted from roughly 6-day pre-transplant mixed lymphocyte reaction (GvH or HvG direction).

CDR3 protein: CASRTDGSSPLHF. The CDR3 DNA sequence: TGCGCCAGCAGAACGGATGGGAGTTCACCCCTCCACTTT. The J gene is TRBJ1-6, the V gene TRBV10-1; D remains ambiguous. V was cut by 6 bases and J by 9 bases, with 12 bases left in between. The germline V gene encodes CDR1 WNHNN and CDR2 SYGVQD (reference sequence). This CDR3 has 13 residues.